This T cell receptor (beta chain) is from a study of T cell responses to AZD1222 COVID-19 vaccine. Profiled with immunoSEQ multiplex PCR; TCRdb holds only in-frame clones, not every one. Seen here are some 120,000 clones, roughly 90% observed once, and the top ten hold about 1.1%. For this clone: The antigen is unknown.

The study, taken as a whole, reports: Researchers took repertoire samples only after the peak T cell response had come. Along spike, vaccine-associated CD4 TCRs were found throughout, with dominance at 160-218 and 743-854. A mostly white British donor set with more females was recruited, and clonal diversity was possibly underestimated. In the spike-specific TCR repertoire, nearly half reportedly target unmutated variant regions.

The CDR3 extends over 15 amino acids. V lost 3 bases, J lost 7 bases, and 7 bases stayed unmatched. The V gene's germline CDR1 is MNHEY and CDR2 SMNVEV (reference sequence). The rearrangement uses TRBV27 and TRBJ2-1; 9 nucleotides agree with TRBD2. This TCR was recovered from an adult in good health. The sequencing here drew on peripheral blood, taken on day 0 of AZD1222 vaccination. The DNA of the CDR3 is TGTGCCAGCAGTTTTCGAGCGGGAGGCTGGAATGAGCAGTTCTTC. Translated: CASSFRAGGWNEQFF.